The clone carrying this T cell receptor beta chain was counted only a few times. Antigen unknown. V was clipped by 0 bases and J by 0 bases, with 13 bases between them. The CDR3 consists of 17 residues. Germline loops: CDR1 SGHKS, CDR2 YYEKEE (reference sequence). The data were taken from a study of cytomegalovirus exposure and HLA in healthy donors. Study conclusions and caveats: Certain indistinguishable V segments, among them TRBV6-2 and TRBV6-3, were excluded.

PCR amplification relied on 60 Vbeta primers (plus 13 Jbeta primers). Some clones are missing from TCRdb's copy, which holds only in-frame ones; the method was immunoSEQ multiplex PCR. The sample shows about 130,000 clones, about 80% of them seen only once. The chain joins TRBV5-5 to TRBJ2-1; D may be TRBD1 (5 bases). This clonotype was sampled from a man aged 40-49 years in good health and CMV-seronegative. The sequencing sample was made of PBMCs. This CDR3 reads CASSLDRGASSYNEQFF. CDR3 coding DNA: TGTGCCAGCAGCTTGGATAGGGGCGCGAGCTCCTACAATGAGCAGTTCTTC. Full variable domain (rest looked up from reference TRBV5-5 and TRBJ2-1): DAGVTQSPTHLIKTRGQQVTLRCSPISGHKSVSWYQQVLGQGPQFIFQYYEKEERGRGNFPDRFSARQFPNYSSELNVNALLLGDSALYLCASSLDRGASSYNEQFFGPGTRLTVL.